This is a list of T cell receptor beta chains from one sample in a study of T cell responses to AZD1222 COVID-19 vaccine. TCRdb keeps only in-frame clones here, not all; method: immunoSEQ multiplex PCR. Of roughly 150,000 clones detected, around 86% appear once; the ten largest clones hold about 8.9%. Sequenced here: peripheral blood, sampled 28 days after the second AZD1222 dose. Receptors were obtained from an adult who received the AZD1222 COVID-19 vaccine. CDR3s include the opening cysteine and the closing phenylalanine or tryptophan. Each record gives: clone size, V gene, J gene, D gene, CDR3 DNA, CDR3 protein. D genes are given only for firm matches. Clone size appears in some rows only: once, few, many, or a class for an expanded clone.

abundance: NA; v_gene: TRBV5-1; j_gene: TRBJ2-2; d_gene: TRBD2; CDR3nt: TGCGCCAGCAGCTTCGAGTCAGCGGGAGATGTCTTGACCGGGGAGCTGTTTTTT; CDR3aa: CASSFESAGDVLTGELFF
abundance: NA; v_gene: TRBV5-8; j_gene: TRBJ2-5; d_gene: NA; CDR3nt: TGTGCCAGCAGCTTGGCCTCACTAGGCGGGGAGACCCAGTACTTC; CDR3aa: CASSLASLGGETQYF
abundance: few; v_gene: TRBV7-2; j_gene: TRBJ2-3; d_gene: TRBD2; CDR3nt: TGTGCCAGCAGCTCAATTCGGGAGGGGGCGCAGTATTTT; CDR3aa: CASSSIREGAQYF
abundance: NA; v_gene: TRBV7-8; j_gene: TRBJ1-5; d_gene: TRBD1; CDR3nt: TGTGCCAGCAGCTCCTCAGGGGGCTTACAGCCCCAGCATTTT; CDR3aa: CASSSSGGLQPQHF
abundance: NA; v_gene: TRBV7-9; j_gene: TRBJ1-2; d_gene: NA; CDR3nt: TGTGCCAGCAGCTCGACAAAGAACTATGGCTACACCTTC; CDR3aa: CASSSTKNYGYTF
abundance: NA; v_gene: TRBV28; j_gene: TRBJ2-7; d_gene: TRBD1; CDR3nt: TGTGCCAGCAGTGGAACAACGGACAGGGGAGGATACGAGCAGTACTTC; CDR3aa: CASSGTTDRGGYEQYF
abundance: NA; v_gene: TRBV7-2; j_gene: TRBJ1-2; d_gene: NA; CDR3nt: TGTGCCAGCAGCCCGACAGGAGGCGCGGGCTATGGCTACACCTTC; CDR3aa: CASSPTGGAGYGYTF
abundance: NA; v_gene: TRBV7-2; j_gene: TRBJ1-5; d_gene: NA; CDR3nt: TGTGCCAGCAGCTTAGGCGGAGGAGACAATCAGCCCCAGCATTTT; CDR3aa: CASSLGGGDNQPQHF
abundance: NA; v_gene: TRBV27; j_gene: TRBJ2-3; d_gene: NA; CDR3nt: TGTGCCAGCAGGGGCGACAGGTCTAGCACAGATACGCAGTATTTT; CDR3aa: CASRGDRSSTDTQYF
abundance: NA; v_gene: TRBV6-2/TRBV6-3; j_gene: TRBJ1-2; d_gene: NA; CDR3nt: TGTGCCAGCAGCCCCGCGGGACGCCTTAACTATGGCTACACCTTC; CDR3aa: CASSPAGRLNYGYTF
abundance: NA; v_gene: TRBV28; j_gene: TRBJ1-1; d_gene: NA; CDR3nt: TGTGCCAGCAGGCCCGGACTCCGGGAGCCCTTCATGAACACTGAAGCTTTCTTT; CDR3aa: CASRPGLREPFMNTEAFF
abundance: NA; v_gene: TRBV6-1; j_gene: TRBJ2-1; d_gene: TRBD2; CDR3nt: TGTGCCAGCAGTGGAGCGCCGGGACTAGCGGCCAACGACAATGAGCAGTTCTTC; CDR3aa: CASSGAPGLAANDNEQFF
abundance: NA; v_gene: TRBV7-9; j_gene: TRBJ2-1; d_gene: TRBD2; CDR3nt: TGTGCCAGCAGCTTAGTCGAACTAGCGGGAGGCAATGAGCAGTTCTTC; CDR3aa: CASSLVELAGGNEQFF
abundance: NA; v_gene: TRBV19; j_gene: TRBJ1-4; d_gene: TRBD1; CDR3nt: TGTGCCAGTAGCCTGTCGCCGGGACAGGGAGTACTGTTTTTT; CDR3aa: CASSLSPGQGVLFF
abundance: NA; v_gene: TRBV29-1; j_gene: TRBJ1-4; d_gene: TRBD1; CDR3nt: TGCAGCGTTGTAGGACAGGGGCTTGAAAAACTGTTTTTT; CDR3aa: CSVVGQGLEKLFF
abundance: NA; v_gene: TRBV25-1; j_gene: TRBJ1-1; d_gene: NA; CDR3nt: TGTGCCAGCAGTGAATTTACAAAAACTAAGAACAACACTGAAGCTTTCTTT; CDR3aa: CASSEFTKTKNNTEAFF
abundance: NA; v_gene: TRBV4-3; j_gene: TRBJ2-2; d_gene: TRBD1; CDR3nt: TGCGCCAGCAGAAATCAACAAGGGGGCCGGGAGCTGTTTTTT; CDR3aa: CASRNQQGGRELFF
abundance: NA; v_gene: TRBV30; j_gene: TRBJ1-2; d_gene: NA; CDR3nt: TGTGCCTGGAGTGCCCTCGGGACTAACTATGGCTACACCTTC; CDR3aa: CAWSALGTNYGYTF
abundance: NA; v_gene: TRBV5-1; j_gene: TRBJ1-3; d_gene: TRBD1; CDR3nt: TGCGCCAGGGCTAAGACAGGGGCTGGAAACACCATATATTTT; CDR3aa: CARAKTGAGNTIYF
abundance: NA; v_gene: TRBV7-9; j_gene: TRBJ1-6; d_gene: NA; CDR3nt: TGTGCCAGCAGCCCGGTTGAGGTCAATAATTCACCCCTCCACTTT; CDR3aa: CASSPVEVNNSPLHF
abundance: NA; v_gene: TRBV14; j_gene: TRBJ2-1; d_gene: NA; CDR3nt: TGTGCCAGCAGCCCGTTAAGGACGGGTGCCCGCTACAATGAGCAGTTCTTC; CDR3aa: CASSPLRTGARYNEQFF
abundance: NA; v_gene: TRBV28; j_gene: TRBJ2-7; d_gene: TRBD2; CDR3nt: TGTGCCAGCAAATTAGCGGGAGTAGTCGAGCAGTACTTC; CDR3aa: CASKLAGVVEQYF
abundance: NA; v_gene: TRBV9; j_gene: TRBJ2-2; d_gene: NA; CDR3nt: TGTGCCAGCAGCCAACTAGGTGCCGGGGAGCTGTTTTTT; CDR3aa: CASSQLGAGELFF
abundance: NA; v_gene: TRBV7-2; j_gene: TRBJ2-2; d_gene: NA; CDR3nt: TGTGCCAGCAGCTATGGGGAGAACACCGGGGAGCTGTTTTTT; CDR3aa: CASSYGENTGELFF
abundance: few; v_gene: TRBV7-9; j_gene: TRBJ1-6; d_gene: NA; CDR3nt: TGTGCCAGCAGCCCACAGGGAGGAAATTCACCCCTCCACTTT; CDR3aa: CASSPQGGNSPLHF
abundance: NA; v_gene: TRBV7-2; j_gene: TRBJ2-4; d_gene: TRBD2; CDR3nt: TGTGCCAGCAGCTTAGGAAGGGGACTAATAGTTCCAGCCAAAAACATTCAGTACTTC; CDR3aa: CASSLGRGLIVPAKNIQYF
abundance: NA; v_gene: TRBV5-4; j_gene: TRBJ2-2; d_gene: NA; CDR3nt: TGTGCCAGCAGCTCGGACCTTGGTGAAGGCGGGGAGCTGTTTTTT; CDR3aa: CASSSDLGEGGELFF
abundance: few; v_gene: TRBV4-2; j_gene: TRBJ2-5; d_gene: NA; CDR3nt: TGTGCCAGCAGCCGGGGGTCCGATCATCCGGAGACCCAGTACTTC; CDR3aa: CASSRGSDHPETQYF
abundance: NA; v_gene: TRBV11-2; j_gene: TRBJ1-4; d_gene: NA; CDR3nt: TGTGCCAGCAGCTCCTCCGGACTGGGGGAAAAACTGTTTTTT; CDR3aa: CASSSSGLGEKLFF
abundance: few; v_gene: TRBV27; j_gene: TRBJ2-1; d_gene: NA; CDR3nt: TGTGCCACCCTCTTCTCGTCCGAGCAGTTCTTC; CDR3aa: CATLFSSEQFF
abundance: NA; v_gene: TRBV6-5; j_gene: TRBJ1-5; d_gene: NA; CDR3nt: TGTGCCAGCAGTTCTAGGGAGGGGTGGCAGCCCCAGCATTTT; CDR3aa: CASSSREGWQPQHF
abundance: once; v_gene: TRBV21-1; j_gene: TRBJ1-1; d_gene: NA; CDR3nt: TGTGCCAGCAACTCAAGCGGTGGGCCGAACACTGAAGCTTTCTTT; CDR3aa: CASNSSGGPNTEAFF
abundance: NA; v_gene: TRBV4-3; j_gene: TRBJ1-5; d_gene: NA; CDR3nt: TGCGCCAGCAGCCAAGATTTGACAGTCAGCAATCAGCCCCAGCATTTT; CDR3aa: CASSQDLTVSNQPQHF
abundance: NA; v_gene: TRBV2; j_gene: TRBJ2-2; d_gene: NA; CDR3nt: TGTGCCAGCAGCCCTCGAGCTACAGGTTTTGGTTCCGGGGAGCTGTTTTTT; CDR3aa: CASSPRATGFGSGELFF
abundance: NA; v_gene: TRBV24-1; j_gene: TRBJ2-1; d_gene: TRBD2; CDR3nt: TGTGCCACCAGTGACCCCCGGGGTAGCGGGAGTGTGAATGAGCAGTTCTTC; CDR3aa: CATSDPRGSGSVNEQFF